This passage covers 18 T cell receptor beta chains from one sample sequenced in a study of CD4 T cells in relation to SARS-CoV-2 and coronaviruses. Only in-frame clones appear in the TCRdb table, and some are missing; sequencing was by immunoSEQ multiplex PCR. Here the sample spans some 27,000 clones, just under 75% being singletons. Before the COVID-19 pandemic, during about 2010-2018, CD4+ T cells were taken from unexposed donors. The cells were cultured for over eight days before CD4+ T cells were isolated. No antigen is known for these receptors. The sequencing input was CD4+ T cells from PBMCs, cultured in vitro. Source of these receptors: a human donor in good health.

This chain uses TRBV12-3 or TRBV12-4 with TRBJ2-5; 7 nucleotides line up with TRBD2. The CDR3 extends over 12 amino acids. Trimming took 6 bases from V and 7 from J; bases not matched to a gene: 5. The CDR3 sequence: CASRTPGGTQYF. The DNA for the CDR3 is TGTGCCAGCAGGACCCCGGGGGGGACCCAGTACTTC.

This chain connects TRBV5-1 to TRBJ1-1; no definite D call. V lost 1 base and J lost 1, with 5 bases in between. CDR1 and CDR2 (germline): SGHRS, YFSETQ. This CDR3 has 13 residues. CDR3 amino acids: CASSLQKNTEAFF. Written as DNA, the CDR3 is TGCGCCAGCAGCTTGCAGAAGAACACTGAAGCTTTCTTT.

This clone turned up a few times. The V gene is TRBV10-3, the J gene TRBJ2-7, with 7 nucleotides matching TRBD1. There are 11 residues in the CDR3. The ends lost 10 bases at V and 3 bases at J; junction bases unmatched: 3. Germline CDR1 ENHRY, CDR2 SYGVKD. The DNA of the CDR3 is TGTGCCACCGACAGGGACTACGAGCAGTACTTC. Encoded protein: CATDRDYEQYF.

The chain recombines TRBV18 with TRBJ1-3; the D is unclear. V gave up 0 bases and J gave up 4 bases, with 7 bases separating them. Germline assignment: CDR1 KGHSH and CDR2 LQKENI. This CDR3 is built from 14 residues. This CDR3 reads CASSPPSTGNTIYF. CDR3 in DNA: TGTGCCAGCTCACCACCAAGCACCGGAAACACCATATATTTT.

V usage is TRBV5-1 and J usage is TRBJ2-5; 13 bases line up with TRBD2. The CDR3 contains 17 residues. V was pared by 3 bases and J by 4 bases, with 9 bases of the junction left unmatched. Germline CDR1 is SGHRS and CDR2 is YFSETQ. The CDR3 region is CASSSLTSGRAGETQYF. CDR3 bases: TGCGCCAGCAGCTCCCTAACTAGCGGGAGGGCCGGAGAGACCCAGTACTTC.

The rearrangement links TRBV6-5 to TRBJ1-2; 8 nucleotides line up with TRBD1. The CDR3 consists of 14 residues. In germline, CDR1 is MNHEY, CDR2 SVGAGI. The J segment lost 8 bases and the V segment lost 2 bases, leaving 7 bases of the junction unmatched. This CDR3 is CASSYTSGGLGYTF. The DNA for the CDR3 is TGTGCCAGCAGTTACACATCAGGGGGCCTAGGCTACACCTTC.

The chain combines TRBV5-8 with TRBJ2-1; 8 bases agree with TRBD2. CDR1 and CDR2 (germline): SGHTS, YDEGEE. There are 15 residues in the CDR3. Germline trimming cut 3 bases from V and 8 bases from J; bases unmatched to any gene: 10. The CDR3 DNA sequence: TGTGCCAGCAGCTCCCGACAGCGGGAGATTGATGAGCAGTTCTTC. Translation: CASSSRQREIDEQFF. The complete variable domain, with remaining parts taken from reference TRBV5-8 and TRBJ2-1, reads EAGVTQSPTHLIKTRGQQATLRCSPISGHTSVYWYQQALGLGLQFLLWYDEGEERNRGNFPPRFSGRQFPNYSSELNVNALELEDSALYLCASSSRQREIDEQFFGPGTRLTVL.

V gene TRBV6-2 or TRBV6-3 combines with J gene TRBJ1-2; D unclear. The CDR3 is 11 residues long. In germline, CDR1 is MNHEY, CDR2 SVGEGT. Trimming left V 2 bases short and J 8 bases short, with 6 bases between. CDR3 protein: CASSYVRGYTF. As DNA, the CDR3 is TGTGCCAGCAGTTACGTCCGGGGCTACACCTTC.

The chain uses TRBV30 and TRBJ1-6; D is undetermined. CDR1 and CDR2 (germline): GTSNPN, SVGIG (reference sequence). CDR3 size: 9 residues. Trimming took off 5 bases at V and 13 bases at J, with 6 bases between the two ends. DNA for the CDR3: TGTGCCTGGGGCCAGCCCCTCCACTTT. Its translation is CAWGQPLHF.

The rearrangement joins TRBV11-2 to TRBJ1-6; perhaps TRBD1 as D (6 bases). This CDR3 is built from 15 residues. The germline gives CDR1 SGHAT, CDR2 FQNNGV. The V and J ends lost 5 bases and 8 bases respectively, with 16 bases between them. The CDR3 bases are TGTGCCAGCAGCCCCCAGCGGGGGGCTTATTCACCCCTCCACTTT. Its protein is CASSPQRGAYSPLHF.

Comments on this clone: Compared with germline, one end of the junction differs, possibly owing to a read error. The rearrangement uses TRBV4-2 and TRBJ2-7; tentatively, D is TRBD2 (6 bases). Germline CDR1 reads LGHNA; CDR2 reads YNFKEQ. CDR3 size: 13 residues. The CDR3 here is CASSQVTGEESCF. As DNA, the CDR3 is TGTGCCAGCAGCCAAGTTACTGGGGAGGAATCTTGTTTC.

V usage is TRBV7-8 and J usage is TRBJ1-5, with TRBD1 as a possible D gene (5 bases). The germline V gene has CDR1 SGHVS and CDR2 FQNEAQ. The CDR3 runs to 16 residues. The V and J ends lost 3 bases and 1 base respectively, with 13 bases between them. CDR3 DNA sequence: TGTGCCAGCAGCTTTCGGGCCCGACAGAGCAATCAGCCCCAGCATTTT. It encodes CASSFRARQSNQPQHF.

This clone was seen just once. The V and J genes are TRBV11-1 and TRBJ2-1; D unresolved. V was shortened by 5 bases and J by 4 bases, with 12 bases between the two germline ends. Per the germline V gene, CDR1 is SGHAT and CDR2 is FQDESV (reference sequence). The length of the CDR3 is 14 residues. Here the CDR3 reads CASSPSFLYNEQFF. The CDR3 nucleotides read TGTGCCAGCAGCCCAAGTTTCCTTTACAATGAGCAGTTCTTC.

This sequence joins TRBV7-2 and TRBJ2-1, with 11 positions matching TRBD2. The V gene's germline CDR1 is SGHTA and CDR2 FQGNSA. The CDR3 is 16 residues long. The V segment lost 1 base and the J segment 8 bases; nucleotides outside the gene matches: 7. The CDR3 DNA sequence: TGTGCCAGCAGCTTAGGGCTAGCGGGGGGAGGGGATGAGCAGTTCTTC. This codes for CASSLGLAGGGDEQFF.

This clone was seen more than once but under ten times. The rearrangement links TRBV19 to TRBJ1-5; 12 positions agree with TRBD1. V dropped 6 bases and J dropped 0; count of bases not matched to a gene: 6. The CDR3 is 17 amino acids. CDR1 LNHDA and CDR2 SQIVND come from the germline V gene (reference sequence). The CDR3 sequence: CASSPGQGAISNQPQHF. As DNA, the CDR3 is TGTGCCAGTAGCCCGGGACAGGGGGCCATTAGCAATCAGCCCCAGCATTTT.

This chain joins TRBV7-3 and TRBJ2-6, with TRBD1 matching 8 bases. Germline CDR1 is SGHTA and CDR2 is FQGTGA. The CDR3 sequence is 17 residues long. V was pared by 5 bases and J by 0 bases, with 6 bases of the junction left unmatched. The CDR3 spells CASSQDRVSSGANVLTF. The CDR3 DNA reads as TGTGCCAGCAGCCAGGACAGGGTCTCCTCTGGGGCCAACGTCCTGACTTTC.

The chain couples TRBV5-1 to TRBJ2-1, with TRBD1 matching 11 bases. The CDR3 is 14 residues long. The junction had 7 bases not matched to a gene; V was cut back by 7 bases and J by 7 bases. Germline CDR1 SGHRS, CDR2 YFSETQ. The CDR3 sequence is CASGTGTGGNEQFF. Written as DNA, the CDR3 is TGCGCCAGCGGAACCGGGACAGGGGGAAATGAGCAGTTCTTC.

The chain links TRBV10-3 to TRBJ1-2, with a possible D match to TRBD1 (6 bases). CDR3 length: 13 residues. Trimming cost V 10 bases and J 1 base, with 13 bases left between them. Germline V CDR1 and CDR2: ENHRY, SYGVKD. The CDR3, as DNA: TGTGCCACCACGGACAGCCTTAACTATGGCTACACCTTC. Protein product: CATTDSLNYGYTF.